This TCR beta chain was obtained from a study of shared clonotypes between healthy human individuals. This table comes from immunoSEQ multiplex PCR, and its TCRdb copy is limited to in-frame clones, with some not included. The sample has 450,000 to 500,000 clones; roughly 80% are singletons. V trimming: 6 bases; J trimming: 5 bases; junction bases outside the gene matches: 10. The CDR3 contains 16 residues. Germline V lookup: CDR1 MDHEN, CDR2 SYDVKM. This receptor was identified in a woman between 35 and 50 years old in good health. Some clones in this sample may be carry-over from other donors' samples. The V gene is TRBV28, the J gene TRBJ1-2; 12 bases match TRBD1. The material sequenced was PBMCs. This chain's CDR3 is CASSSHGTGGSYGYTF. The CDR3 DNA reads as TGTGCCAGCAGCTCGCACGGGACAGGGGGCTCGTATGGCTACACCTTC.